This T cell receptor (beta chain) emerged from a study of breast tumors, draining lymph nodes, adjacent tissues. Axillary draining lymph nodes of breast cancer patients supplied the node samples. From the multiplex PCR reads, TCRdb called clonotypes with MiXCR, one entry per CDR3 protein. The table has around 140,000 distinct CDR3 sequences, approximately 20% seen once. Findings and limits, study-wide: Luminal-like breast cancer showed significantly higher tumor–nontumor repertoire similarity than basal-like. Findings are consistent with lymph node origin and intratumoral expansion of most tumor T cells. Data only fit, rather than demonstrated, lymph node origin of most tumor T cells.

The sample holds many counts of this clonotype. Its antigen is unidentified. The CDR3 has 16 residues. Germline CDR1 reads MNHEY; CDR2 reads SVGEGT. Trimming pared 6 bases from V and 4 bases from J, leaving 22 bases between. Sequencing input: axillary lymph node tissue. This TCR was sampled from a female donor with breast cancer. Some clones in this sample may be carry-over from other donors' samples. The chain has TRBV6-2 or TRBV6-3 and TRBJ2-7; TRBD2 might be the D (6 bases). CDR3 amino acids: CASSYSVPGSRYEQYF. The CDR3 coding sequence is TGTGCCAGCAGCTACAGTGTGCCCGGGAGTAGATACGAGCAGTACTTC.